Detailed here is one TCR beta chain. Its antigen is as yet unknown. The PCR ran on 60 Vbeta and 13 Jbeta primers. The data were produced by immunoSEQ multiplex PCR, yet TCRdb's version contains in-frame clones alone and is incomplete. The sample has approximately 130,000 clones; roughly 85% are singletons. The data were taken from a study of cytomegalovirus exposure and HLA in healthy donors. For the study at large: Among about 179 million T cells, an earlier analysis found roughly 100 million unique TCR beta sequences. Study results and limitations: Later analysis showed most CMV-associated TCR beta chains appearing HLA-restricted. Later analysis associated a missense DCLRE1C variant with TCR beta V- and J-gene trimming. Per a later analysis, 18,000 or so TCR beta sequences showed association with HLA alleles at 0.05 false discovery rate.

V lost 4 bases and J 0 bases, leaving 15 bases between the germline ends. The V gene's germline CDR1 is SGHVS and CDR2 FQNEAQ. The CDR3 contains 16 residues. This clonotype was obtained from a woman aged 25 to 39 in good health and CMV-seropositive. This chain uses TRBV7-8 with TRBJ1-1; D perhaps matches TRBD1 (5 bases). Sequenced input: PBMCs. In DNA, the CDR3 is TGTGCCAGCAGCTACTCCAGGGTGTTTATGAACACTGAAGCTTTCTTT. Amino acid sequence: CASSYSRVFMNTEAFF.